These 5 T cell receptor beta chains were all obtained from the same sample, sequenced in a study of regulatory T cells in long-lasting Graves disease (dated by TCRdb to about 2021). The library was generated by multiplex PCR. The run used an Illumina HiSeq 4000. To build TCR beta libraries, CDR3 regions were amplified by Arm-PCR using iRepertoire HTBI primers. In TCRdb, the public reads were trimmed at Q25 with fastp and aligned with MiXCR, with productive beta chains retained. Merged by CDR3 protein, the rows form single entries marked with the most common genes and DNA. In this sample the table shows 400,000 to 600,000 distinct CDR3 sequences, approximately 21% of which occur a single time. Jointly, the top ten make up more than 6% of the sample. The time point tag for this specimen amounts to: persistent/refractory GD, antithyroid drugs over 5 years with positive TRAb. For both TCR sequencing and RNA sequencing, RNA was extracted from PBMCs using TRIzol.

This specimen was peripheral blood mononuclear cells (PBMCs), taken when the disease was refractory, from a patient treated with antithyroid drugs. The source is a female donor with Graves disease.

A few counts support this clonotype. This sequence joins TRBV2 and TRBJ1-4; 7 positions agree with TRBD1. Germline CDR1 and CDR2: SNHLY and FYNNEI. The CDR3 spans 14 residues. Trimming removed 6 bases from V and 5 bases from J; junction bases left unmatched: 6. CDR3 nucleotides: TGTGCCAGCAGAGCGCAGGGGGGCAATGAAAAACTGTTTTTT. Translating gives CASRAQGGNEKLFF.

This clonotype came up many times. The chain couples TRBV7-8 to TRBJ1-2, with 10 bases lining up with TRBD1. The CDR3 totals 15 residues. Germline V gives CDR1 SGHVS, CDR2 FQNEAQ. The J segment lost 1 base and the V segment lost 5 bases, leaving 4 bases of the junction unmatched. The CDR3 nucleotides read TGTGCCAGCAGCGAGGACAGGGGGAATAACTATGGCTACACCTTC. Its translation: CASSEDRGNNYGYTF.

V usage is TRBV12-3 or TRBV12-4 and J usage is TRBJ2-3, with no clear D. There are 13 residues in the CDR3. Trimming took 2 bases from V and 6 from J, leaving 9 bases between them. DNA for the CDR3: TGTGCCAGCAGTTTAATCTCCTCCGATACGCAGTATTTT. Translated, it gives CASSLISSDTQYF.

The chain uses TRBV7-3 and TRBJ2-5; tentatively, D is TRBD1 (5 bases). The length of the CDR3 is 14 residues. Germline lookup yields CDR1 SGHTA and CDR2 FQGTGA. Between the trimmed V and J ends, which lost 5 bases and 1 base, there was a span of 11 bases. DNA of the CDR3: TGTGCCAGCAGCCCCTGGGGCACCCAAGAGACCCAGTACTTC. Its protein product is CASSPWGTQETQYF.

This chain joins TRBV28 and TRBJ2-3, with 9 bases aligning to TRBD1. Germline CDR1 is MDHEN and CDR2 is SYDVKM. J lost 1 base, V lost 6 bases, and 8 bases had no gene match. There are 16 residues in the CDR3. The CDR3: CASSGTTGGGTDTQYF. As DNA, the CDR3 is TGTGCCAGCAGCGGAACGACAGGGGGTGGCACAGATACGCAGTATTTT.